A selection of T cell receptor beta chains follows, all from one sample in a study of blood T cell repertoires in COVID-19. Method: immunoSEQ multiplex PCR; TCRdb's copy keeps in-frame clones and lacks some. The table records approximately 140,000 clones, less than 85% of them present only once. The sequenced material came from peripheral blood. The origin of the receptors is an elderly woman with acute or convalescent COVID-19. Each CDR3 is given with its conserved first and last residue. The D gene is left open where the match is weak. The size field is filled for only some rows; it gives once, few, many or a size class.

>TRBV11-2|TRBJ2-7|15|TRBD1|NA
CASSGRDRGAYEQYF
TGTGCCAGCAGCGGCCGGGACAGAGGGGCCTACGAGCAGTACTTC
>TRBV5-1|TRBJ2-1|16|TRBD2|NA
CASSLDPSGSFNEQFF
TGCGCCAGCAGCCTCGACCCTAGCGGGAGTTTCAATGAGCAGTTCTTC
>TRBV5-1|TRBJ2-3|15|TRBD2|NA
CASSRAASGSDTQYF
TGCGCCAGCAGCCGGGCGGCTAGCGGGTCAGATACGCAGTATTTT
>TRBV19|TRBJ1-2|15|NA|NA
CASSTPGPIFYGYTF
TGTGCCAGTAGTACACCAGGCCCGATCTTCTATGGCTACACCTTC
>TRBV11-2|TRBJ1-1|15|TRBD1|NA
CASSFFGRGPPEAFF
TGTGCCAGCAGCTTTTTCGGCAGGGGGCCCCCTGAAGCTTTCTTT
>TRBV5-5|TRBJ1-6|15|NA|NA
CASTETPREGSPLHF
TGTGCCAGCACCGAAACCCCCAGGGAGGGCTCACCCCTCCACTTT
>TRBV2|TRBJ2-3|15|TRBD1|NA
CASNQQGVLTDTQYF
TGTGCCAGCAACCAACAGGGGGTGCTCACAGATACGCAGTATTTT
>TRBV7-9|TRBJ1-6|15|NA|NA
CASSLVAGDNSPLHF
TGTGCCAGCAGCTTAGTTGCGGGAGATAATTCACCCCTCCACTTT
>TRBV18|TRBJ1-2|15|NA|NA
CASSRQDRVNYGYTF
TGTGCCAGCTCACGGCAAGACAGAGTTAACTATGGCTACACCTTC
>TRBV7-9|TRBJ1-4|15|NA|NA
CASSLYGGRDEKLFF
TGTGCCAGCAGCTTATATGGGGGCCGAGATGAAAAACTGTTTTTT
>TRBV5-1|TRBJ2-1|15|NA|NA
CASSFPVSSYNEQFF
TGCGCCAGCAGCTTCCCGGTAAGCTCCTACAATGAGCAGTTCTTC
>TRBV30|TRBJ2-5|13|TRBD2|NA
CAWSLAGYETQYF
TGTGCCTGGAGTTTAGCGGGATATGAGACCCAGTACTTC
>TRBV4-3|TRBJ2-7|15|NA|NA
CASSQDHLGAYEQYF
TGCGCCAGCAGCCAAGACCATCTCGGGGCCTACGAGCAGTACTTC
>TRBV9|TRBJ2-7|14|TRBD2|NA
CASSGTSGKSEQYF
TGTGCCAGCAGCGGCACTAGCGGGAAATCCGAGCAGTACTTC
>TRBV5-1|TRBJ1-4|15|NA|NA
CASGDRTAGNEKLFF
TGCGCCAGCGGAGACCGGACAGCCGGTAATGAAAAACTGTTTTTT
>TRBV2|TRBJ1-5|15|NA|NA
CASSEFQGTSQPQHF
TGTGCCAGCAGTGAATTTCAGGGAACGAGTCAGCCCCAGCATTTT
>TRBV9|TRBJ2-5|14|TRBD2|few
CASNLGGVQETQYF
TGTGCCAGTAATCTGGGAGGGGTCCAAGAGACCCAGTACTTC
>TRBV9|TRBJ1-1|15|NA|NA
CASSVDQGTNTEAFF
TGTGCCAGCAGCGTAGATCAGGGAACGAACACTGAAGCTTTCTTT